Reported below is one T cell receptor beta chain. The sample is drawn from a study of blood T cells in healthy people across ages. Next came a second PCR, run for about 7 to 12 cycles, which used a sample-barcoded 5' primer along with a J-beta primer mix. TCRdb independently ran MiXCR on the 5' RACE reads; one entry per CDR3 protein. The sample yields 2 million or so distinct CDR3 sequences, approximately 50% seen once. There are 15 residues in the CDR3. Trimming removed 5 bases from V and 8 bases from J, with 19 bases in between. The V gene's germline CDR1 is SGHTA and CDR2 FQGTGA. The sample consisted of blood. The rearrangement uses TRBV7-3 and TRBJ2-1, with D perhaps assigned TRBD1 or TRBD2 (7 bases each). The source is a woman aged 40 to 50 in good health. This CDR3 reads CASSPQGGGYDEQFF. The CDR3 DNA reads TGTGCCAGCAGCCCTCAGGGGGGGGGCTATGATGAGCAGTTCTTC.